The 22 T cell receptor beta chains in this list originate from one sample, sequenced in a study of blood T cell repertoires in COVID-19. Here immunoSEQ multiplex PCR was the method, and the copy in TCRdb shows in-frame clones only, minus some. This table holds 200,000 to 250,000 clones, around 83% found once. Sequencing was performed on peripheral blood. These receptors all stem from a woman of 80 years or more with COVID-19, enrolled during active disease.

V and J are TRBV5-1 and TRBJ2-5; the match to TRBD2 covers 10 bases. J was trimmed by 5 bases and V by 0 bases; bases with no gene match: 7. The CDR3 totals 16 residues. CDR1 is SGHRS, CDR2 YFSETQ, per germline. The CDR3 DNA sequence: TGCGCCAGCAGCTTGGGCGGACTAGCGGTTTGGGAGACCCAGTACTTC. Translation: CASSLGGLAVWETQYF.

The V gene is TRBV29-1, the J gene TRBJ2-7; 9 bases line up with TRBD1. This CDR3 is 14 amino acids long. Germline CDR1 is SQVTM and CDR2 is ANQGSEA. Trimming at V came to 5 bases and at J to 3 bases, leaving 8 bases not matched to a gene. The CDR3: CSVTGQGLFYEQYF. CDR3 nucleotide sequence: TGCAGCGTTACTGGACAGGGGTTGTTCTACGAGCAGTACTTC.

Regarding this clone: Other DNA sequences in the sample encode the same CDR3. The rearrangement links TRBV7-2 to TRBJ2-2, with D hard to call. CDR1 is SGHTA and CDR2 is FQGNSA in the germline V gene. The V and J ends lost 4 bases and 0 bases respectively, with 3 bases between them. CDR3 length: 13 residues. The CDR3 sequence is CASSSTNTGELFF. The CDR3 nucleotides read TGTGCCAGCAGCTCTACGAACACCGGGGAGCTGTTTTTT. The variable domain in full, completed from reference TRBV7-2 and TRBJ2-2, reads GAGVSQSPSNKVTEKGKDVELRCDPISGHTALYWYRQSLGQGLEFLIYFQGNSAPDKSGLPSDRFSAERTGGSVSTLTIQRTQQEDSAVYLCASSSTNTGELFFGEGSRLTVL.

The chain links TRBV5-1 to TRBJ2-2, with D perhaps matching TRBD2 (5 bases). Trimming removed 4 bases from V and 6 bases from J, with 19 bases in between. In germline, CDR1 is SGHRS, CDR2 YFSETQ. This CDR3 is 16 amino acids long. The DNA for the CDR3 is TGCGCCAGCAGCCCACCACGAACTACTAGTTCCGGGGAGCTGTTTTTT. It encodes CASSPPRTTSSGELFF. The full variable domain, in which reference TRBV5-1 and TRBJ2-2 provide the parts outside the CDR3, is KAGVTQTPRYLIKTRGQQVTLSCSPISGHRSVSWYQQTPGQGLQFLFEYFSETQRNKGNFPGRFSGRQFSNSRSEMNVSTLELGDSALYLCASSPPRTTSSGELFFGEGSRLTVL.

J is TRBJ2-5 and V is TRBV29-1; 7 bases agree with TRBD2. The CDR3 has 12 amino acids. Germline V gene data show CDR1 as SQVTM and CDR2 as ANQGSEA. V trimming: 7 bases; J trimming: 3 bases; junction bases outside the gene matches: 5. The CDR3 DNA reads as TGCAGCGCAAGCGGGACCGAAGAGACCCAGTACTTC. Protein sequence: CSASGTEETQYF.

The V gene is TRBV4-1, the J gene TRBJ1-2, with D possibly being TRBD1 (5 bases). Germline loops: CDR1 MGHRA, CDR2 YSYEKL. The CDR3 runs 14 residues. V lost 4 bases, J lost 4 bases, and 13 bases lay in between. CDR3 nucleotides: TGCGCCAGCAGCCTTCGCCAGGGATCCTATGGCTACACCTTC. Translated, it gives CASSLRQGSYGYTF.

There are a few counts of this clone. The chain has TRBV27 and TRBJ1-6; D might be TRBD1 (5 bases). From germline, CDR1 is MNHEY and CDR2 SMNVEV (reference sequence). The CDR3 runs 14 residues. Trimming took off 2 bases at V and 5 bases at J, with 7 bases between the two ends. This CDR3 reads CASSLQGHNSPLHF. The CDR3 nucleotides read TGTGCCAGCAGTTTACAGGGCCATAATTCACCCCTCCACTTT.

The V call is TRBV7-3, the J call TRBJ1-6, with D possibly being TRBD1 (5 bases). Germline V CDR1 and CDR2: SGHTA, FQGTGA. The V end lost 5 bases, the J end lost 13 bases, and 15 bases lay between the germline ends. CDR3 size: 13 residues. The CDR3 bases are TGTGCCAGCAGCCCGATGGGGGGAGAGCCCCTCCACTTT. Translating gives CASSPMGGEPLHF.

In this sample, this clone turned up once. The J gene is TRBJ1-2, the V gene TRBV19; unclear D gene. Germline-derived CDR1 and CDR2 are LNHDA and SQIVND (reference sequence). Trimming shortened V by 5 bases and J by 2 bases, and 3 bases separated the two germline ends. There are 11 residues in the CDR3. CDR3 in amino acids: CASSPNYGYTF. Written as DNA, the CDR3 is TGTGCCAGTAGTCCAAACTATGGCTACACCTTC.

This chain joins TRBV28 and TRBJ2-1, with 11 nucleotides matching TRBD2. With 6 bases clipped from V and 7 bases from J, the junction kept 11 bases outside the gene matches. The CDR3 sequence is 16 residues long. Per the germline V gene, CDR1 is MDHEN and CDR2 is SYDVKM. The CDR3: CASRPTSGSTGNEQFF. The CDR3 coding sequence is TGTGCCAGCAGACCTACTAGCGGGAGTACTGGGAATGAGCAGTTCTTC.

The CDR3 DNA is TGTGCCAGCAGCCCCACGGGGTCCTATAATTCACCCCTCCACTTT. This codes for CASSPTGSYNSPLHF. The chain has TRBV16 and TRBJ1-6; D gene ambiguous. Trimming removed 4 bases at V and 1 base at J, with 8 bases between. Germline loops: CDR1 KGHSY, CDR2 FQNENV. The CDR3 spans 15 residues. The whole variable domain, remainder taken from reference TRBV16 and TRBJ1-6, is GEEVAQTPKHLVRGEGQKAKLYCAPIKGHSYVFWYQQVLKNEFKFLISFQNENVFDETGMPKERFSAKCLPNSPCSLEIQATKLEDSAVYFCASSPTGSYNSPLHFGNGTRLTVT.

This chain connects TRBV5-4 to TRBJ2-3; 14 bases are shared with TRBD2. This CDR3 has 16 amino acids. Unmatched junction bases numbered 5, after V lost 4 bases and J lost 4 bases. Germline CDR1 SGHNT, CDR2 YYREEE (reference sequence). CDR3 region: CASSVTSGRAADTQYF. As DNA, the CDR3 is TGTGCCAGCAGCGTGACTAGCGGGAGGGCAGCAGATACGCAGTATTTT. The variable domain in full, completed from reference TRBV5-4 and TRBJ2-3, reads ETGVTQSPTHLIKTRGQQVTLRCSSQSGHNTVSWYQQALGQGPQFIFQYYREEENGRGNFPPRFSGLQFPNYSSELNVNALELDDSALYLCASSVTSGRAADTQYFGPGTRLTVL.

The chain has TRBV6-5 and TRBJ1-2; 11 positions agree with TRBD1. Germline V CDR1 and CDR2: MNHEY, SVGAGI. This CDR3 is 15 amino acids long. The V and J ends lost 4 bases and 6 bases, in that order; junction bases with no gene match: 7. The CDR3, as DNA: TGTGCCAGCAGTTCCTTCCCGGACAGGGGGCATGGCTACACCTTC. Translating it yields CASSSFPDRGHGYTF.

V usage is TRBV19 and J usage is TRBJ2-5; D is unclear. V gave up 2 bases and J gave up 5 bases, with 3 bases separating them. The V gene's germline CDR1 is LNHDA and CDR2 SQIVND (reference sequence). There are 11 residues in the CDR3. The CDR3 here is CASSIRETQYF. CDR3 nucleotide sequence: TGTGCCAGTAGTATACGGGAGACCCAGTACTTC.

This clone was recorded once. The gene calls are TRBV6-1 and TRBJ1-1, with D unresolved. Between the trimmed V and J ends, which lost 6 bases and 4 bases, there was a span of 9 bases. The CDR3 spans 12 residues. From germline, CDR1 is MNHNS and CDR2 SASEGT. The CDR3 region is CASSVFRTEAFF. The CDR3 bases are TGTGCCAGCAGCGTGTTTCGCACTGAAGCTTTCTTT.

This sequence joins TRBV5-1 and TRBJ1-1, with 9 bases that match TRBD1. This CDR3 spans 15 amino acids. With 4 bases clipped from V and 1 base from J, the junction kept 5 bases outside the gene matches. Per germline, CDR1 SGHRS and CDR2 YFSETQ. Here the CDR3 DNA reads TGCGCCAGCAGCGTTATGGGACAGGGGAACACTGAAGCTTTCTTT. As protein: CASSVMGQGNTEAFF.

This clone was seen only once. The V call is TRBV28, the J call TRBJ1-2; unclear D gene. Trimming pared 6 bases from V and 8 bases from J, leaving 13 bases between. The germline CDR1 and CDR2 sequences are MDHEN and SYDVKM. CDR3 size: 12 residues. This chain's CDR3 is CASRPGGKGYTF. DNA for the CDR3: TGTGCCAGCAGGCCGGGAGGGAAAGGCTACACCTTC.

This chain joins TRBV19 and TRBJ2-1; TRBD2 agrees at 9 bases. CDR1 is LNHDA, CDR2 SQIVND, per germline (reference sequence). CDR3 length: 18 amino acids. The junction had 12 bases not matched to a gene; V was cut back by 3 bases and J by 3 bases. CDR3 in DNA: TGTGCCAGTAGTATTTCTATGCCTAGCGGGACTCGCTACAATGAGCAGTTCTTC. Encoded protein: CASSISMPSGTRYNEQFF.

The V call is TRBV30, the J call TRBJ1-6, with a weak D call TRBD1 (5 bases). CDR3 length: 13 amino acids. Germline CDR1 GTSNPN, CDR2 SVGIG (reference sequence). Trimming pared 7 bases from V and 3 bases from J, leaving 10 bases between. CDR3 bases: TGTGCCTCCAGGGCCCTCTATAATTCACCCCTCCACTTT. Protein: CASRALYNSPLHF.

The chain couples TRBV7-9 to TRBJ2-2; perhaps TRBD2 as D (5 bases). Germline V gene data show CDR1 as SEHNR and CDR2 as FQNEAQ (reference sequence). Trimming shortened V by 3 bases and J by 5 bases, and 7 bases separated the two germline ends. The CDR3 is 13 amino acids. The CDR3, as DNA: TGTGCCAGCAGCTTTGGCGGGACCGGGGAGCTGTTTTTT. Its translation is CASSFGGTGELFF. The full variable domain, completed using reference TRBV7-9 and TRBJ2-2, is DTGVSQNPRHKITKRGQNVTFRCDPISEHNRLYWYRQTLGQGPEFLTYFQNEAQLEKSRLLSDRFSAERPKGSFSTLEIQRTEQGDSAMYLCASSFGGTGELFFGEGSRLTVL.

The chain recombines TRBV18 with TRBJ1-5; 10 bases map to TRBD1. V was clipped by 5 bases and J by 5 bases; unmatched bases: 3. The CDR3 totals 14 residues. The germline gives CDR1 KGHSH, CDR2 LQKENI. DNA of the CDR3: TGTGCCAGCTCAATAGGGACAGGGGATCAGCCCCAGCATTTT. Translating gives CASSIGTGDQPQHF.

Details on this clone: Relative to the germline gene, one junction end is altered; a read error may explain this. The chain has TRBV4-3 and TRBJ2-7; 11 bases agree with TRBD2. The CDR3 is 13 residues long. Looked up from germline, CDR1 is LGHNA and CDR2 is YSLEER. CDR3 nucleotides: TGCGCCAGCAGCCAATCAACGGGACTAGCGGCAACCTTC. This translates into CASSQSTGLAATF.